Sequencing of this T cell receptor beta chain was carried out in a study of blood T cells in healthy people across ages. For the study at large: Researchers report that template switching captured about one barcoded beta molecule per two T cells. Broader study findings: No one knew whether donors had CMV, which possibly confounded expanded clonotype changes. Strong correlation linked observed beta diversity and percent naive T cells.

It was with a sample-barcoded 5' primer and a J-beta primer mix that a second PCR of about 6 to 12 cycles was run. Each cDNA molecule, via a template-switch adaptor with 12 random nucleotides, was tagged. TCRdb reanalysed the 5' RACE reads using MiXCR and keeps one entry per CDR3 protein. The sample has 700,000 or so distinct CDR3 sequences, over 20% seen once. V lost 2 bases to trimming and J lost 4 bases, with 13 bases between them. This CDR3 is built from 15 residues. This clonotype was counted between two and nine times. Its specificity is unknown. The chain joins TRBV12-3 or TRBV12-4 to TRBJ2-3, with D possibly being TRBD1 (6 bases). The TCR originated in a man aged 65 to 79 in good health. Material for sequencing was blood. CDR3: CASSLSRGRSDTQYF. The CDR3 bases are TGTGCCAGCAGTTTAAGCAGGGGTCGTTCAGATACGCAGTATTTT.